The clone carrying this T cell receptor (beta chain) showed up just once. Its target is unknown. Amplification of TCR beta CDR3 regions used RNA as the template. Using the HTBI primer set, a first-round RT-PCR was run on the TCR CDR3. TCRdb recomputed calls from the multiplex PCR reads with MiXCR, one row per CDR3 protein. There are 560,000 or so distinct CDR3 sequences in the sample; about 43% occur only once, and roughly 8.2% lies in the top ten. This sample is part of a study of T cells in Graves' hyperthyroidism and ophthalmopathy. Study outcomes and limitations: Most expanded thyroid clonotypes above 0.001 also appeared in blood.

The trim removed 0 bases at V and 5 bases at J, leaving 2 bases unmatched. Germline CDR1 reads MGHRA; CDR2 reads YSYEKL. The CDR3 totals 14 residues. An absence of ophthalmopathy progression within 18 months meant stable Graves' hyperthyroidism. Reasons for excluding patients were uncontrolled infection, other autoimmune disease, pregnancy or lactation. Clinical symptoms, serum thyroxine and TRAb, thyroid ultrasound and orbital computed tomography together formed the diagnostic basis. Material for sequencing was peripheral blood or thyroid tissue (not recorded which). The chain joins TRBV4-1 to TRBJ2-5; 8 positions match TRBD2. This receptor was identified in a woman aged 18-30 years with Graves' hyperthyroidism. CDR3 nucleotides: TGCGCCAGCAGCCAAGAACCTAGCGGGGAGACCCAGTACTTC. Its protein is CASSQEPSGETQYF.